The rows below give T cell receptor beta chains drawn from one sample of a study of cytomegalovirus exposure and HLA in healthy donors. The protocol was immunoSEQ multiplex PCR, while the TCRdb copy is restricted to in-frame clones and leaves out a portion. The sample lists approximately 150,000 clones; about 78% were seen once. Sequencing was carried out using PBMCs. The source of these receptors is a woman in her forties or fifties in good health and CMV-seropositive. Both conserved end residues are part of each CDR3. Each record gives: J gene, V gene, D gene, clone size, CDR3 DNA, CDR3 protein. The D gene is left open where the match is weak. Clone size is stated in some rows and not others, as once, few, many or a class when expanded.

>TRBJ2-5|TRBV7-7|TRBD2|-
TGTGCTAGCAGCTTATCGGGGGGGGGCGCGAAGGAGACCCAGTACTTC
CASSLSGGGAKETQYF
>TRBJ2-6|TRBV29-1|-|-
TGCAGCGTTGGGTTTGGACTCGGGGCCAACGTCCTGACTTTC
CSVGFGLGANVLTF
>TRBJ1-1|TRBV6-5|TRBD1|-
TGTGCCAGCAGTAATGACAGGGCGAACACTGAAGCTTTCTTT
CASSNDRANTEAFF
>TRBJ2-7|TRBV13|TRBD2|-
TGTGCCAGCAGCTCCCCTTCTAGCGGGGGCTACGAGCAGTACTTC
CASSSPSSGGYEQYF
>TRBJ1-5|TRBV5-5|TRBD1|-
TGTGCCAGCAGCCCTCCGGGACAGGGCAATCAGCCCCAGCATTTT
CASSPPGQGNQPQHF
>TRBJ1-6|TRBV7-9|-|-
TGTGCCAGCAGCTTAGGGCCCTCACCCCTCCACTTT
CASSLGPSPLHF
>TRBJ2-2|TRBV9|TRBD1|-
TGTGCCAGCAGCGTAGGACAGGGTTTGAACACCGGGGAGCTGTTTTTT
CASSVGQGLNTGELFF
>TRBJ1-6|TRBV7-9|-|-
TGTTCCAGCAGCTTAATTAGGCGAACCGGGGGTTCACCCCTCCACTTT
CSSSLIRRTGGSPLHF
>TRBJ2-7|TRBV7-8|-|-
TGTGCCAGCAGCTTAGGGGGGCACGAGCAGTACTTC
CASSLGGHEQYF
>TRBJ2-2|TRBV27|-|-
TGTGCCAGCAGTTTATTAGGGAGCACCGGGGAGCTGTTTTTT
CASSLLGSTGELFF
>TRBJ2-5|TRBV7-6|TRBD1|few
TGTGCCAGCAGCTTACAAACCGGGACAGGGGTGACCCAGTACTTC
CASSLQTGTGVTQYF
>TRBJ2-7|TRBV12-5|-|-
TGTGCTAGTGGTTTGTCACCGGTAACCTACGAGCAGTACTTC
CASGLSPVTYEQYF
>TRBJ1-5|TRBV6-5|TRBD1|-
TGTGCCAGCAGCTCGACAGGGAGGAATCAGCCCCAGCATTTT
CASSSTGRNQPQHF